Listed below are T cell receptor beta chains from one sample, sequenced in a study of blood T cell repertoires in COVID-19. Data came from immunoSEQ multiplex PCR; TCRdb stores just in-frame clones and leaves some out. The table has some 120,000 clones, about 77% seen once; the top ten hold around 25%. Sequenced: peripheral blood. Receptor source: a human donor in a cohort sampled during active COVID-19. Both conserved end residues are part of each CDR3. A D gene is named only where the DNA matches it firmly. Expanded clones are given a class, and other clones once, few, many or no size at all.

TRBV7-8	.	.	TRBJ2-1	TGTGCCAGCAGCCCCGACCGGGACAACGGCTACAATGAGCAGTTCTTC	CASSPDRDNGYNEQFF
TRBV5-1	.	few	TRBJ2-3	TGCGCCAGCAGCTTGGCCCTCCCGACTAGCACAGATACGCAGTATTTT	CASSLALPTSTDTQYF
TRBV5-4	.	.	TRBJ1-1	TGTGCCAGCAGCTTGGACAGGGCCACTGAAGCTTTCTTT	CASSLDRATEAFF
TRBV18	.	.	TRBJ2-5	TGTGCCAGCTCACTTCCGGTCCCCCGGGAGACCCAGTACTTC	CASSLPVPRETQYF
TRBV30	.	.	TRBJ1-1	TGTGCCTGGAGTGACTCTGGGGGGGCGAACACTGAAGCTTTCTTT	CAWSDSGGANTEAFF
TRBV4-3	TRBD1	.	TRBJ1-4	TGCGCCAGCAGCCACCACAGGGGGGCTAATGAAAAACTGTTTTTT	CASSHHRGANEKLFF
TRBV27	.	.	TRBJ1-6	TGTGCCACCGGGGGACGGTCGGGTTCACCCCTCCACTTT	CATGGRSGSPLHF
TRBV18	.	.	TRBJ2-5	TGTGCCAGCTCACCGGAGTACCAAGAGACCCAGTACTTC	CASSPEYQETQYF
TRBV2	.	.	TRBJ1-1	TGTGCCAGCAGGGCGAACACTGAAGCTTTCTTT	CASRANTEAFF
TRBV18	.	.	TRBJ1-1	TGTGCCAGCTCACTTCGGGAAAAGAACACTGAAGCTTTCTTT	CASSLREKNTEAFF
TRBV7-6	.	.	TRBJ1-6	TGTGCCAGCAGCTTACGGTATCGGGGTGTAAATTCACCCCTCCACTTT	CASSLRYRGVNSPLHF
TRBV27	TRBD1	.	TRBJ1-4	TGTGCCAGCAGTTTATCGCGGACAGGGCGTGAAAAACTGTTTTTT	CASSLSRTGREKLFF
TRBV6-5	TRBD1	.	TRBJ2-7	TGTGCCAGCAGTTACAACAGGGGCGACTACGAGCAGTACTTC	CASSYNRGDYEQYF
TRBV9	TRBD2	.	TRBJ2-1	TGTGCCAGCAGCGTAGGAGCGGGAGTCCCCAATGAGCAGTTCTTC	CASSVGAGVPNEQFF
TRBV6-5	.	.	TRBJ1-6	TGTGCCAGCAGTTACTCCCCAGGCGCTGGGAATTCACCCCTCCACTTT	CASSYSPGAGNSPLHF
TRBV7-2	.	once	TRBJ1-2	TGTGCCAGCAGCACCACAGTTGGCTACACCTTC	CASSTTVGYTF